What follows describes a single T cell receptor (beta chain). This clone was counted at least ten times. Its antigen is currently not known. The input lacks base qualities; no much larger clone sits a single base away. The sample comes from a study of blood T cell repertoires in COVID-19 (dated by TCRdb to 2018 to 2020). For context, the study as a whole: Samples from collaborators originated in the United States, Italy and Spain and spanned both the acute and convalescent phases of COVID-19. Subjects who had been exposed to COVID-19, were actively infected with it, or had recovered from it provided the deeply sampled blood TCRbeta repertoires that made up the dataset. The samples were drawn from two sources: the first 160 participants of the ongoing ImmuneRACE study, and 950 to 1,500 subjects contributed by 6 global collaborators. Sample metadata almost always included a de-identified subject ID, COVID-19 status, age in years and sex. Where HLA class I and class II types were available, the types were taken from metadata supplied by the sample provider, not from assay-based typing. The prospective study material was composed of cDNA or gDNA derived from T cells, B-cell-depleted T cells, or PBMCs. The repertoires were made available in a free public database intended to serve as a resource for research on the immune response to SARS-CoV-2.

V was cut back by 5 bases and J by 6 bases, leaving a gap of 17 bases between them. Taken from the germline V gene, the CDR1 and CDR2 loops are SGHTS and YDEGEE. The CDR3 covers 15 residues, taking in both the cysteine and the phenylalanine. Kept here is only the CDR3 DNA, which spans 45 bases and is read in frame from base 1. Study-level results and caveats: How much clinical and demographic metadata was included differed by source and by participant, and the metadata was provided uncurated.

TCRbeta CDR3 regions were amplified from genomic DNA by means of the immunoSEQ Assay, a bias-controlled multiplex PCR. The original pipeline was this. Nucleated cell counts per sample were estimated from amplification of reference gene primers within the assay. To quantify the absolute abundance of each unique TCRbeta CDR3 rearrangement, sequence reads were collapsed and filtered. For each sample, productive Simpson clonality was calculated as the square root of Simpson's diversity index across productive rearrangements. The table comes from immuneACCESS by way of TCRdb, which keeps in-frame sequences with V and J called. Part of the clones is missing from these tables; in studies checked, under half for an unresolved V gene and the rest for unknown reasons. D and trimming come from the DNA, and the V and J calls and clone size come from that table. A total of some 400,000 clones appear in this sample, 70% to 85% of them only once. The ten largest clones add up to about 1.2% of the sample.

Each collaborating institution followed its own protocols to collect whole blood in K2EDTA tubes. Collaborator samples were shipped for TCRbeta analysis as frozen whole blood, isolated PBMCs, or DNA extracted from either sample type. The sequencing input was peripheral blood. The source of this sequence is a human donor with acute or convalescent COVID-19. The donor label of this sample is uncertain. The rearrangement combines TRBV5-8 with TRBJ2-2; possibly the D gene is TRBD1, per 6 matching bases. CDR3 protein: CASRRRGQGSGELFF. DNA sequence: TGTGCCAGCAGACGTAGGGGACAAGGGTCCGGGGAGCTGTTTTTT.